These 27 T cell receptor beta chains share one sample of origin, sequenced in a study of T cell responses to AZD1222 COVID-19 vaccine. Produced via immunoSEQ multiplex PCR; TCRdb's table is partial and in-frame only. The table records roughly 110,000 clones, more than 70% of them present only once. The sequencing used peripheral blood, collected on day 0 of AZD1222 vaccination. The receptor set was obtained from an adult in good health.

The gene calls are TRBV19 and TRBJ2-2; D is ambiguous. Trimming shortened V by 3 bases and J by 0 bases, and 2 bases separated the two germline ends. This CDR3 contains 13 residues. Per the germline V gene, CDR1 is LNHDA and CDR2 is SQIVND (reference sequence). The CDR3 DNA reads TGTGCCAGTAGTATCCCGAACACCGGGGAGCTGTTTTTT. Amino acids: CASSIPNTGELFF.

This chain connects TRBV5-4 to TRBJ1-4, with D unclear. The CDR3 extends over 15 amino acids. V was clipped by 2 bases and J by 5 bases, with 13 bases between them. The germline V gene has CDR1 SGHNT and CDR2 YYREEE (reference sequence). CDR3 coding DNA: TGTGCCAGCAGCTTAGTCCTCGACGGAAATGAAAAACTGTTTTTT. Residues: CASSLVLDGNEKLFF. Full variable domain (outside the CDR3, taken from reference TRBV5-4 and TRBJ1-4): ETGVTQSPTHLIKTRGQQVTLRCSSQSGHNTVSWYQQALGQGPQFIFQYYREEENGRGNFPPRFSGLQFPNYSSELNVNALELDDSALYLCASSLVLDGNEKLFFGSGTQLSVL.

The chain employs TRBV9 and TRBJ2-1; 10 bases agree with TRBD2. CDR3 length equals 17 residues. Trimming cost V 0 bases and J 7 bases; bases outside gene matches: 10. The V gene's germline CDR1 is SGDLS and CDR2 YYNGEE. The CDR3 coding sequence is TGTGCCAGCAGCGTAGGGAGCGGGAGGGTCGTGGGGAATGAGCAGTTCTTC. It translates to CASSVGSGRVVGNEQFF.

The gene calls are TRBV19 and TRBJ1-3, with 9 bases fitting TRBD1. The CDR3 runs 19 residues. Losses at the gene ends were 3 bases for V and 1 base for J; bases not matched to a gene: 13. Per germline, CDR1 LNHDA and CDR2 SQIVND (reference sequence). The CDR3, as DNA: TGTGCCAGTAGTATCTTCGGACAGGGGAAGGGGAGGTCTGGAAACACCATATATTTT. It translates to CASSIFGQGKGRSGNTIYF.

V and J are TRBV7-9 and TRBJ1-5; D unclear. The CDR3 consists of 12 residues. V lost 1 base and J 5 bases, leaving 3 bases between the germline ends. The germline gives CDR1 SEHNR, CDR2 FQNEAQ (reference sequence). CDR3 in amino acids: CASSLVYQPQHF. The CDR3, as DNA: TGTGCCAGCAGCTTAGTTTATCAGCCCCAGCATTTT.

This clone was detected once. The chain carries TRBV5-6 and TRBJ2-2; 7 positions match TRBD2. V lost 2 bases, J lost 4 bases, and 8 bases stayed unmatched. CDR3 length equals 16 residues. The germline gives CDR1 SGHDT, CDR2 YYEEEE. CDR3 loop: CASSFTAGEITGELFF. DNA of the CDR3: TGTGCCAGCAGCTTCACGGCGGGAGAAATCACCGGGGAGCTGTTTTTT. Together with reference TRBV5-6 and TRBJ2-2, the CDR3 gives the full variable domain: DAGVTQSPTHLIKTRGQQVTLRCSPKSGHDTVSWYQQALGQGPQFIFQYYEEEERQRGNFPDRFSGHQFPNYSSELNVNALLLGDSALYLCASSFTAGEITGELFFGEGSRLTVL.

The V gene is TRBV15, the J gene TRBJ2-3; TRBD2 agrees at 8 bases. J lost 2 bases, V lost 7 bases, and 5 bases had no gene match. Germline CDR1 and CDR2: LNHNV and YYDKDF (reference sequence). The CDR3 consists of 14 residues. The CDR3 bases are TGTGCCACCAAACCGGGAGGGAACACAGATACGCAGTATTTT. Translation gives CATKPGGNTDTQYF.

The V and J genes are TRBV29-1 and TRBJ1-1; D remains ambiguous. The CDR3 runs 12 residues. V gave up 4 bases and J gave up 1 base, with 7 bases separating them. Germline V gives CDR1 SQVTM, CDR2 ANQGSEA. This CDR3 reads CSVVISNTEAFF. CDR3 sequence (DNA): TGCAGCGTTGTTATATCGAACACTGAAGCTTTCTTT.

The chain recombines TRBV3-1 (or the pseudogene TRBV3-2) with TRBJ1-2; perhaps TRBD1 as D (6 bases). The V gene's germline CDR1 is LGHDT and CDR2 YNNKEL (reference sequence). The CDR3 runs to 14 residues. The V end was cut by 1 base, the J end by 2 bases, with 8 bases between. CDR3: CASSQGQGNYGYTF. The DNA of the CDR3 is TGTGCCAGCAGCCAAGGCCAGGGGAACTATGGCTACACCTTC.

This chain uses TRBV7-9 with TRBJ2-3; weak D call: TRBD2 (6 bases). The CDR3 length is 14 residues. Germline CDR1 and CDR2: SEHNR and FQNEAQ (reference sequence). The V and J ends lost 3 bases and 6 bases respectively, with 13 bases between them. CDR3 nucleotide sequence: TGTGCCAGCAGCTTGGTATCGGGAGACGATACGCAGTATTTT. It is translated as CASSLVSGDDTQYF.

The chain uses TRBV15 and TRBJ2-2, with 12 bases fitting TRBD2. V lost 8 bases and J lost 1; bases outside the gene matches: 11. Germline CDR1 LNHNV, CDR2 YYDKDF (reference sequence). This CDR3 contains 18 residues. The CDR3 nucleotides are TGTGCCACCGGTGGGGCACTAGCGGGGGGAATGAACACCGGGGAGCTGTTTTTT. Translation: CATGGALAGGMNTGELFF.

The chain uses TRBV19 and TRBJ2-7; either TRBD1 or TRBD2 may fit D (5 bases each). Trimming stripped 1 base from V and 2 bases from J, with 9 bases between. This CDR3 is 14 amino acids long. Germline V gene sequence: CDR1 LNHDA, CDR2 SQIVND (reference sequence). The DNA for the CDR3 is TGTGCCAGTAGTATAGGGGACCGACCCTACGAGCAGTACTTC. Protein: CASSIGDRPYEQYF.

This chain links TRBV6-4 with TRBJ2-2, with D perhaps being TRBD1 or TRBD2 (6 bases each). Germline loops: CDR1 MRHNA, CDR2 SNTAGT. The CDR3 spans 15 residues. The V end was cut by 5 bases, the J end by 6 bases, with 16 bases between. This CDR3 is CASSIRVGGPGELFF. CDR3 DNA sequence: TGTGCCAGCAGTATCCGGGTCGGGGGCCCCGGGGAGCTGTTTTTT.

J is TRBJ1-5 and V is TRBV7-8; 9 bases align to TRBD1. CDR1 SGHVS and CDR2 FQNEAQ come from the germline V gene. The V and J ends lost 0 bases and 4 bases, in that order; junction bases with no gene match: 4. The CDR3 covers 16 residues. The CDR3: CASSLARTGANQPQHF. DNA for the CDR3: TGTGCCAGCAGCTTAGCGAGGACAGGGGCTAATCAGCCCCAGCATTTT.

The CDR3 spells CASSRTGPSNQPQHF. CDR3 nucleotides: TGTGCCAGCAGCCGGACAGGGCCCAGCAATCAGCCCCAGCATTTT. This sequence joins TRBV6-5 and TRBJ1-5; 8 nucleotides match TRBD1. Germline-derived CDR1 and CDR2 are MNHEY and SVGAGI. V was pared by 6 bases and J by 1 base, with 5 bases of the junction left unmatched. This CDR3 has 15 amino acids.

In DNA form, the CDR3 reads TGTGCCAGCAGTTACCAAAAAACAGGGAGGGCTGAAGCTTTCTTT. As protein: CASSYQKTGRAEAFF. The rearrangement links TRBV6-5 to TRBJ1-1, with D maybe TRBD1 (6 bases). The V and J ends lost 2 bases and 6 bases respectively, with 16 bases between them. The CDR3 is 15 residues long. Per the germline V gene, CDR1 is MNHEY and CDR2 is SVGAGI.

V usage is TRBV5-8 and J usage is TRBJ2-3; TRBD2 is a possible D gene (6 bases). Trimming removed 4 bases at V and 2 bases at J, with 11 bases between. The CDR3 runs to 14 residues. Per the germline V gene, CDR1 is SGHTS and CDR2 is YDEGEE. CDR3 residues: CASSKGTATDTQYF. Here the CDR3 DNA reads TGTGCCAGCAGCAAAGGGACTGCCACAGATACGCAGTATTTT.

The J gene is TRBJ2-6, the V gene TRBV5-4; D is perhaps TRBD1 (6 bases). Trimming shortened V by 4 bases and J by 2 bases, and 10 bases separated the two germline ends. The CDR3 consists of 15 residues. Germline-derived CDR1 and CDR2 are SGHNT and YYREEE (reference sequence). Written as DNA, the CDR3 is TGTGCCAGCAGCCCACAGGGTACTGGGGCCAACGTCCTGACTTTC. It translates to CASSPQGTGANVLTF.

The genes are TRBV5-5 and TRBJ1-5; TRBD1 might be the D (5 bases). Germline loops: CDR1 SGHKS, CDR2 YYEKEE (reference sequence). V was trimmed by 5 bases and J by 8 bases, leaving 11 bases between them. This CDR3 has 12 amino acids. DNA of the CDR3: TGTGCCAGCAGGGGTGCGGGGGAGCCCCAGCATTTT. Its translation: CASRGAGEPQHF. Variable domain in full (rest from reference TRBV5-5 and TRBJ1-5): DAGVTQSPTHLIKTRGQQVTLRCSPISGHKSVSWYQQVLGQGPQFIFQYYEKEERGRGNFPDRFSARQFPNYSSELNVNALLLGDSALYLCASRGAGEPQHFGDGTRLSIL.

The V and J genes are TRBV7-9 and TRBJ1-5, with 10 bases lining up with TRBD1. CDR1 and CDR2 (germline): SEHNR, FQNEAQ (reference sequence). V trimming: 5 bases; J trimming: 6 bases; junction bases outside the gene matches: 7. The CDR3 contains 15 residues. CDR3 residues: CASSATGGAGQPQHF. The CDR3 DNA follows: TGTGCCAGCAGCGCGACAGGGGGCGCGGGTCAGCCCCAGCATTTT.

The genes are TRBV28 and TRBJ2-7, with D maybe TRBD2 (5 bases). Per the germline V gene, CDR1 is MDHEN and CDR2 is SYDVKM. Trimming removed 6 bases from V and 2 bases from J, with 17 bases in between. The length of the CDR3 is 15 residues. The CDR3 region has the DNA TGTGCCAGCAGGCTGGACTCCCGACCCGCCTACGAGCAGTACTTC. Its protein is CASRLDSRPAYEQYF.

The CDR3 bases are TGCGCCAGCAGCCCCGGCGGGGTCACAGATACGCAGTATTTT. Translation: CASSPGGVTDTQYF. The genes are TRBV5-1 and TRBJ2-3, with a tentative D call TRBD2 (6 bases). V lost 4 bases, J lost 2 bases, and 11 bases lay in between. The CDR3 contains 14 residues. Germline V gene data show CDR1 as SGHRS and CDR2 as YFSETQ.

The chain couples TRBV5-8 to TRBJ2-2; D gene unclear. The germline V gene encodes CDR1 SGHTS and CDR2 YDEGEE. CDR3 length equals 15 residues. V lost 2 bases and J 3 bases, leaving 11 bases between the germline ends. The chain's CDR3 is CASSLTTSYTGELFF. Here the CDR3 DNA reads TGTGCCAGCAGCTTAACGACCAGCTACACCGGGGAGCTGTTTTTT.

The CDR3 loop is CASSRSWGADRGYRVDKNIQYF. DNA of the CDR3: TGCGCCAGCAGCCGATCGTGGGGAGCGGACAGGGGATACCGTGTTGACAAAAACATTCAGTACTTC. The chain joins TRBV4-3 to TRBJ2-4; 9 nucleotides align to TRBD1. Germline CDR1 is LGHNA and CDR2 is YSLEER. This CDR3 contains 22 residues. Trimming removed 4 bases from V and 3 bases from J; junction bases left unmatched: 25.

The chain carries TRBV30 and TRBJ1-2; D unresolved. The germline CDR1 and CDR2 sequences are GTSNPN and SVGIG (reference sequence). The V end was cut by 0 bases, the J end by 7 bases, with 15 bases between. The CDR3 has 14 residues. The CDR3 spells CAWSVAGSISGYTF. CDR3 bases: TGTGCCTGGAGTGTAGCGGGAAGCATCTCTGGCTACACCTTC.

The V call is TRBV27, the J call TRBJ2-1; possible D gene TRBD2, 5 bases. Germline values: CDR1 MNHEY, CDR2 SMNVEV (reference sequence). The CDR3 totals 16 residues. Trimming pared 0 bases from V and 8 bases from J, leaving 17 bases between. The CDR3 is CASSLSTGRAGDEQFF. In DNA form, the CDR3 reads TGTGCCAGCAGTTTATCTACGGGAAGGGCCGGGGATGAGCAGTTCTTC.

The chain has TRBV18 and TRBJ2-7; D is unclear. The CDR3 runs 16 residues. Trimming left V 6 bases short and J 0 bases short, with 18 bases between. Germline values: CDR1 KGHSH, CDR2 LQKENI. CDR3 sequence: CASSPSSAMASYEQYF. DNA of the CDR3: TGTGCCAGCTCTCCTTCTTCGGCAATGGCCTCCTACGAGCAGTACTTC.